This T cell receptor beta chain was sequenced in a study of post-analysis software for immune sequencing data. About the study: Relapsing-remitting, secondary progressive and progressive-relapsing forms of multiple sclerosis all featured among disease courses.

Study-wide results and caveats: People with multiple sclerosis had a significantly lower normalized Chao1 diversity than controls did. Roughly five TRBV segments, including TRBV5-6, TRBV5-1 and TRBV20-1, were more frequent in patients than controls.

Included in the TCR beta cDNA libraries were unique molecular identifiers. TCRdb re-called the PCR reads through MiXCR, storing one row per CDR3 protein. The profile covers about 680,000 distinct CDR3 sequences, with about 60% appearing a single time and approximately 11% taken by the ten largest. Germline V gene data show CDR1 as MDHEN and CDR2 as SYDVKM. J lost 4 bases, V lost 6 bases, and 7 bases had no gene match. The CDR3 covers 14 residues. Remarks on this clonotype: No antigen is known for it.

Sample: blood. This TCR was sampled from a girl aged 2-10 years with multiple sclerosis. The chain uses TRBV28 and TRBJ2-7, with 9 bases aligning to TRBD2. This chain's CDR3 is CASRNSGSRYEQYF. CDR3 DNA sequence: TGTGCCAGCAGAAATAGCGGGAGTCGGTACGAGCAGTACTTC.